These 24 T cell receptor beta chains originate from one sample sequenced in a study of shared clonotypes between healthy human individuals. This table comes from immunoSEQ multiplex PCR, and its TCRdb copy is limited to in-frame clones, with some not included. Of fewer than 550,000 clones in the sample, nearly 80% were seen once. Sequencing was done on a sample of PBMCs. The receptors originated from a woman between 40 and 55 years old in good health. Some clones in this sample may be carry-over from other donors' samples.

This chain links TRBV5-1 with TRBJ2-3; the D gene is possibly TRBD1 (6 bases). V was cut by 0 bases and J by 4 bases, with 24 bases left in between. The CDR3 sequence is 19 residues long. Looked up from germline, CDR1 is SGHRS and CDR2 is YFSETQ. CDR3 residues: CASSLAPLVKGRGPDTQYF. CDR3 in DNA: TGCGCCAGCAGCTTGGCTCCACTTGTAAAGGGCAGGGGTCCAGATACGCAGTATTTT.

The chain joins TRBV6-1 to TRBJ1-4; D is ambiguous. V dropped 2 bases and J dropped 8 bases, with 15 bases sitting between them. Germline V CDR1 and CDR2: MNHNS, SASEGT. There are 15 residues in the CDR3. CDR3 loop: CASSEIGPRGEKLFF. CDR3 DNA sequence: TGTGCCAGCAGTGAAATAGGTCCCCGTGGGGAAAAACTGTTTTTT.

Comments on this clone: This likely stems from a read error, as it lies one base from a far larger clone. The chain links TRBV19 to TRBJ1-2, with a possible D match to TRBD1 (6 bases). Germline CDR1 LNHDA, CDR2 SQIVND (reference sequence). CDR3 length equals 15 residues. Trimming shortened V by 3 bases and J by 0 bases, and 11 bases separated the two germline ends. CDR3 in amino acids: CASSIETGANYGYTF. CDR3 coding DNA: TGTGCCAGTAGTATCGAGACAGGAGCTAACTATGGCTACACCTTC. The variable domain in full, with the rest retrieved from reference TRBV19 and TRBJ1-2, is DGGITQSPKYLFRKEGQNVTLSCEQNLNHDAMYWYRQDPGQGLRLIYYSQIVNDFQKGDIAEGYSVSREKKESFPLTVTSAQKNPTAFYLCASSIETGANYGYTFGSGTRLTVV.

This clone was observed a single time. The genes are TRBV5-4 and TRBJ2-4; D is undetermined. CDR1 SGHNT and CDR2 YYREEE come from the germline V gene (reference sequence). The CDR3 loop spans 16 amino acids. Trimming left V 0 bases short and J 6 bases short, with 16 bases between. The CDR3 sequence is CASSLGLGAWGNIQYF. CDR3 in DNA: TGTGCCAGCAGCTTGGGCTTAGGCGCTTGGGGAAACATTCAGTACTTC.

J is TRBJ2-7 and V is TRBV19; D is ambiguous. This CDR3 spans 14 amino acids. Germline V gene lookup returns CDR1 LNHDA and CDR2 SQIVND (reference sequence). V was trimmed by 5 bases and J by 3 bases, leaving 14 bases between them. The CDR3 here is CASSVQSKGYEQYF. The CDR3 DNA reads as TGTGCCAGTAGTGTTCAATCAAAAGGCTACGAGCAGTACTTC.

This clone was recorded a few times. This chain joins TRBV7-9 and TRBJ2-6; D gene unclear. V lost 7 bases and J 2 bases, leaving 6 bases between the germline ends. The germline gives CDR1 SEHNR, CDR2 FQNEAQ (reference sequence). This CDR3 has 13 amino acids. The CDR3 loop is CASNPAGANVLTF. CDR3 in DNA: TGTGCCAGCAACCCTGCTGGGGCCAACGTCCTGACTTTC.

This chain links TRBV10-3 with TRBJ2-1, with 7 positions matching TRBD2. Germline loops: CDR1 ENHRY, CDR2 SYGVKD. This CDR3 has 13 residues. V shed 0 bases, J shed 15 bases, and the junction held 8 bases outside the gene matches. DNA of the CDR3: TGTGCCATCAGTGAGTCGCTGGACGGGGGGATGTTCTTC. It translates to CAISESLDGGMFF.

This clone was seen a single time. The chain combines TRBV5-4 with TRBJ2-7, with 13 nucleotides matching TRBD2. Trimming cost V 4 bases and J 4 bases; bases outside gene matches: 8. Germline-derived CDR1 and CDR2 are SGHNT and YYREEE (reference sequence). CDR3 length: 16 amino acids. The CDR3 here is CASSPAGLAGIYEQYF. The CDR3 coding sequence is TGTGCCAGCAGCCCGGCGGGACTAGCGGGAATTTACGAGCAGTACTTC.

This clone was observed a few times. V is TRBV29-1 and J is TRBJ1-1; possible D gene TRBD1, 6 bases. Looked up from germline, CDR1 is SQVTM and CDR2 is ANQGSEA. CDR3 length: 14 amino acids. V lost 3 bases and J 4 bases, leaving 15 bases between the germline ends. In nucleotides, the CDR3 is TGCAGCGTTGAGGTCAGGGGAGGGAGCACTGAAGCTTTCTTT. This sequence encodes CSVEVRGGSTEAFF.

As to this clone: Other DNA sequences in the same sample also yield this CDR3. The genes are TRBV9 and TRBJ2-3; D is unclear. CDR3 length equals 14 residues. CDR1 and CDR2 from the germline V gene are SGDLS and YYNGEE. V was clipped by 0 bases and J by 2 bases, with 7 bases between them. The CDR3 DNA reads TGTGCCAGCAGCGTAGACGGAAACACAGATACGCAGTATTTT. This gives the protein CASSVDGNTDTQYF.

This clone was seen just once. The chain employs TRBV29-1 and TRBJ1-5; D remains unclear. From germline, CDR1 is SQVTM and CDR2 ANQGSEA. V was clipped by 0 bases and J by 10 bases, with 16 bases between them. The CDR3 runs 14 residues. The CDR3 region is CSVEDKHGEGPQHF. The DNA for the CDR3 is TGCAGCGTTGAAGATAAGCACGGGGAGGGACCCCAGCATTTT.

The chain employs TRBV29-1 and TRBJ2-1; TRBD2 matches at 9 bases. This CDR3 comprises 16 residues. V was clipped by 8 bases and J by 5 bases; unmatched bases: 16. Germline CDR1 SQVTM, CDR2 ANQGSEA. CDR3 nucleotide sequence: TGCAGCTCACCTGGAGTAGCGGGAGCCCGCCACAATGAGCAGTTCTTC. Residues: CSSPGVAGARHNEQFF.

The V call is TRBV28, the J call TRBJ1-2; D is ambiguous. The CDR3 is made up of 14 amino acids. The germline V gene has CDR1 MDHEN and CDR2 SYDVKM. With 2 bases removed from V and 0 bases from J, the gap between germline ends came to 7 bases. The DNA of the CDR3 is TGTGCCAGCAGTTTAGGCCGAGCTAACTATGGCTACACCTTC. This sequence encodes CASSLGRANYGYTF.

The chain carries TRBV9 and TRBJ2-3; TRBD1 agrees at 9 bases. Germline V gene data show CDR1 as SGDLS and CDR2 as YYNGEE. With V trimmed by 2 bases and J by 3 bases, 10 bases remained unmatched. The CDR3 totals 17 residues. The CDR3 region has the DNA TGTGCCAGCAGCGTGGGGCTAACAGGGGGCAGAACAGATACGCAGTATTTT. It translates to CASSVGLTGGRTDTQYF.

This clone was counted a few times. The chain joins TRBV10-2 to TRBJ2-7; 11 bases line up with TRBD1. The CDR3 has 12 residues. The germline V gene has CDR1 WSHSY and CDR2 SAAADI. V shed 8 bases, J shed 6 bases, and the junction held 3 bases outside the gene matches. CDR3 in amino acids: CASGDRGVEQYF. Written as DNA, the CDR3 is TGCGCCAGCGGGGACAGGGGGGTCGAGCAGTACTTC.

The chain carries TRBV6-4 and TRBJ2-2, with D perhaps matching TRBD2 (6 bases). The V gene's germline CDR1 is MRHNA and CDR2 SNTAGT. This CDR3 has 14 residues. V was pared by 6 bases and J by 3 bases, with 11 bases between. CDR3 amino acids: CASRQGGDTGELFF. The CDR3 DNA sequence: TGTGCCAGCAGGCAGGGAGGTGACACCGGGGAGCTGTTTTTT.

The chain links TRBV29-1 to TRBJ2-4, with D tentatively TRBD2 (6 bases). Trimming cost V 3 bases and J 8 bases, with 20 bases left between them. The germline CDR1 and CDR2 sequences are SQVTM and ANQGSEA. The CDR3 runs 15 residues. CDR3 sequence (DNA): TGCAGCGTTGAGGGAGGAATGGGAAGGGGATACATTCAGTACTTC. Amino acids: CSVEGGMGRGYIQYF.

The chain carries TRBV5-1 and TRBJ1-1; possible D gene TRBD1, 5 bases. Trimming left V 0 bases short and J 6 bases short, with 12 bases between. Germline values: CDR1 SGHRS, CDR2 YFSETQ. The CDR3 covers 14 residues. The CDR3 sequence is CASSLAPGGAEAFF. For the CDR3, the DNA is TGCGCCAGCAGCTTGGCCCCGGGAGGGGCTGAAGCTTTCTTT.

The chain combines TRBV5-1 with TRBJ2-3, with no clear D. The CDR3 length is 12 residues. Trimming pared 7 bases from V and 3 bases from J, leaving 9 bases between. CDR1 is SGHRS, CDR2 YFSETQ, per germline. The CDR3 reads CASGGQTDTQYF. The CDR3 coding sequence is TGCGCCAGCGGCGGCCAAACAGATACGCAGTATTTT.

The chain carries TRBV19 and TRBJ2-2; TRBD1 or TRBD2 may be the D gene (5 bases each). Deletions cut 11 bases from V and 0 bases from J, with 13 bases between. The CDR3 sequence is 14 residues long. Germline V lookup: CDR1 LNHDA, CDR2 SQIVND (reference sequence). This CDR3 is CAGARDANTGELFF. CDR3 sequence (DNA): TGTGCCGGGGCTCGGGACGCGAACACCGGGGAGCTGTTTTTT.

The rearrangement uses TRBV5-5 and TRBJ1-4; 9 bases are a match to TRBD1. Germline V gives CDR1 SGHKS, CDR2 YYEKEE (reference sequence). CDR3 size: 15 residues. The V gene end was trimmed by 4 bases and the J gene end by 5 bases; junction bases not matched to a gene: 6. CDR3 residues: CASSRQGVENEKLFF. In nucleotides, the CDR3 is TGTGCCAGCAGCCGACAGGGGGTGGAGAATGAAAAACTGTTTTTT.

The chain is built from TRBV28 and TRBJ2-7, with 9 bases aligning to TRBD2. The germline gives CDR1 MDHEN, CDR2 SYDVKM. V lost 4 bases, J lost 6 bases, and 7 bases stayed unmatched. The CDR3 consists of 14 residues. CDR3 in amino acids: CASSWAGGISEQYF. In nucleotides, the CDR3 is TGTGCCAGCAGTTGGGCGGGGGGGATCTCCGAGCAGTACTTC.

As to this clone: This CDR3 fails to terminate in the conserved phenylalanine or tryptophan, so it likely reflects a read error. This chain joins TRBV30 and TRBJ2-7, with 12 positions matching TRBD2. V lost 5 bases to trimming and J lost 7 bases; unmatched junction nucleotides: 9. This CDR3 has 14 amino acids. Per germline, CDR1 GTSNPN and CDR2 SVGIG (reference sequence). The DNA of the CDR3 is TGTGCCTGGTCGTCTGGTCTAGCGGGAGGGGAGCAGTACTTA. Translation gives CAWSSGLAGGEQYL.

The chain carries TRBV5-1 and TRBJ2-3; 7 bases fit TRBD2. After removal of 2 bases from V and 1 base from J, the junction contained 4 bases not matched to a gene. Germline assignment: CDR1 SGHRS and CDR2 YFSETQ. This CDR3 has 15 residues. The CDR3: CASSFAGAGTDTQYF. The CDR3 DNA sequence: TGCGCCAGCAGCTTCGCGGGAGCGGGCACAGATACGCAGTATTTT.